The 8 T cell receptor beta chains presented below share a single source sample, sequenced in a study of OX40 agonist ivuxolimab in advanced cancers. Using immunoSEQ multiplex PCR, the repertoire was profiled, and TCRdb retains in-frame clones only, with some absent. The repertoire holds roughly 61,000 clones, with 82% as singletons. Sequencing used CD4+ or CD8+ T cells sorted from blood, obtained in a trial of the OX40 agonist ivuxolimab. These receptor sequences come from an adult with an advanced solid tumor such as melanoma, head and neck, liver or kidney cancer.

The J gene is TRBJ2-2, the V gene TRBV5-1, with D unresolved. Germline V gives CDR1 SGHRS, CDR2 YFSETQ. Deletions cut 0 bases from V and 4 bases from J, with 4 bases between. CDR3 size: 13 residues. In DNA form, the CDR3 reads TGCGCCAGCAGCTTGGAAGCCACCGGGGAGCTGTTTTTT. It specifies CASSLEATGELFF.

The chain recombines TRBV7-8 with TRBJ2-2; TRBD1 aligns across 9 bases. CDR1 and CDR2 from the germline V gene are SGHVS and FQNEAQ. CDR3 length equals 19 residues. V shed 2 bases, J shed 5 bases, and the junction held 15 bases outside the gene matches. The CDR3 sequence is CASSLLPHATGGYTGELFF. CDR3 coding DNA: TGTGCCAGCAGCTTACTCCCGCATGCGACAGGGGGGTATACCGGGGAGCTGTTTTTT.

V usage is TRBV19 and J usage is TRBJ2-2; a possible D gene is TRBD2 (6 bases). The V end was cut by 6 bases, the J end by 7 bases, with 21 bases between. Germline V lookup: CDR1 LNHDA, CDR2 SQIVND (reference sequence). The CDR3 extends over 16 amino acids. The CDR3 loop is CASRSHGTSSGGELFF. The CDR3 bases are TGTGCCAGTAGATCTCACGGGACTTCCTCGGGCGGGGAGCTGTTTTTT.

The chain links TRBV7-9 to TRBJ2-1; 10 positions agree with TRBD2. Germline CDR1 reads SEHNR; CDR2 reads FQNEAQ (reference sequence). V shed 4 bases, J shed 10 bases, and the junction held 10 bases outside the gene matches. The CDR3 runs to 15 residues. This chain's CDR3 is CASSSAGGPVREQFF. As DNA, the CDR3 is TGTGCCAGCAGCTCAGCGGGAGGGCCGGTCCGAGAGCAGTTCTTC.

The chain couples TRBV5-1 to TRBJ2-5; possibly TRBD2 for D (5 bases). CDR3 length equals 12 residues. Between the trimmed V and J ends, which lost 4 bases and 7 bases, there was a span of 11 bases. Germline assignment: CDR1 SGHRS and CDR2 YFSETQ. The CDR3 DNA follows: TGCGCCAGCAGCGAACCAGAGGGGACCCAGTACTTC. Its protein is CASSEPEGTQYF.

This clone was detected only once. CDR3 in amino acids: CASSRKRDSLDSPLHF. In DNA form, the CDR3 reads TGCGCCAGCAGCAGAAAAAGGGACAGCTTGGATTCACCCCTCCACTTT. The chain employs TRBV5-1 and TRBJ1-6; 7 bases fit TRBD1. The CDR3 spans 16 residues. Losses at the gene ends were 4 bases for V and 8 bases for J; bases not matched to a gene: 12. Germline V CDR1 and CDR2: SGHRS, YFSETQ.

This clone was counted between two and nine times. The chain couples TRBV30 to TRBJ1-1; D not certain. The length of the CDR3 is 13 residues. Germline CDR1 is GTSNPN and CDR2 is SVGIG (reference sequence). The V and J ends lost 2 bases and 3 bases respectively, with 10 bases between them. The CDR3 nucleotides are TGTGCCTGGAGTAGAGAATTGTACACTGAAGCTTTCTTT. As protein: CAWSRELYTEAFF.

The genes are TRBV4-2 and TRBJ2-7; weak D call: TRBD2 (6 bases). CDR1 is LGHNA, CDR2 YNFKEQ, per germline. The CDR3 length is 15 residues. V was pared by 0 bases and J by 0 bases, with 9 bases between. DNA of the CDR3: TGTGCCAGCAGCCAAGATCACGGGAGCTCCTACGAGCAGTACTTC. Translation: CASSQDHGSSYEQYF.